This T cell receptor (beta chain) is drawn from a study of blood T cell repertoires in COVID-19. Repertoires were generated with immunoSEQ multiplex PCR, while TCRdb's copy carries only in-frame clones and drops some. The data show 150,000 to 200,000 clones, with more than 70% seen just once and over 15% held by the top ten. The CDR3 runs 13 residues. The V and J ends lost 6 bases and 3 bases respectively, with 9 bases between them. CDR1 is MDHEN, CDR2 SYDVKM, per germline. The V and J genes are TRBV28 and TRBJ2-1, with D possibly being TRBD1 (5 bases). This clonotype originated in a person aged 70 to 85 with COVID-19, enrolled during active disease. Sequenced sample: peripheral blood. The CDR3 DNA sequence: TGTGCCAGCAGCCCAGACAGCTACAATGAGCAGTTCTTC. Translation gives CASSPDSYNEQFF.